This record concerns one T cell receptor (beta chain) sequence. Profiled with immunoSEQ multiplex PCR; TCRdb holds only in-frame clones, not every one. This table has 79,000 or so clones, 96% appearing once. This sample stems from a study of technical replicates of blood from four donors. This CDR3 region has 13 residues. The germline CDR1 and CDR2 sequences are KGHSH and LQKENI. V was cut by 4 bases and J by 4 bases, with 8 bases left in between. The sequenced material came from T cells isolated from PBMCs. This receptor was identified in a human donor in good health. The V call is TRBV18, the J call TRBJ1-3; no firm D call. CDR3 region: CASSRSGGNTIYF. In DNA form, the CDR3 reads TGTGCCAGCTCACGAAGCGGCGGAAACACCATATATTTT.